These T cell receptor beta chains were read from a single sample in a study of blood T cells in healthy people across ages. MiXCR, run by TCRdb on the 5' RACE reads, gives a single entry per CDR3 protein. The profile shows roughly 800,000 distinct CDR3 sequences, 30% to 45% of them singletons. Sequences were obtained from blood. The receptors were sampled from a man aged 18 to 29 in good health. Each CDR3 is given without its conserved first and last residue. The listing skips clone size in some rows; elsewhere it reads once, few, many or a size class.

- TRBV6-4 12 ASSDSYLSYEQY
- TRBV15 15 ATSRKRDGTSTDTQY
few TRBV7-2 11 ASSLVKGEPQH
few TRBV2 16 ASSGAKQTSGLTNEQF
- TRBV15 11 ATNQDGLREQY
- TRBV10-3 9 ASGRQYEQY
- TRBV28 12 ASSVNRVNYGYT
few TRBV6-6 14 ASSSGTTGAKNIQY
- TRBV6-2/TRBV6-3 11 ASKGPMGYGYT
- TRBV2 13 ASSSSPGLYNEQF
- TRBV7-3 12 ASSPTGPHTEAF
- TRBV12-3/TRBV12-4 15 ASSDRDRGAMNTEAF
many TRBV7-2 11 ASSPGSADTQY
- TRBV12-3/TRBV12-4 11 ASSLGGRNTIY
- TRBV4-3 13 ASSQQFGTLDEQY
many TRBV20-1 12 SANQPPMNTEAF
few TRBV9 13 ASGRPTSSYNEQF
- TRBV7-2 15 ASSFWRESVAKNIQY
- TRBV25-1 11 ASSERGNQPQH
few TRBV20-1 10 SASHDNYGYT
many TRBV20-1 10 SAEQGSYEQY
- TRBV5-1 14 ASSLELTGGTGELF
once TRBV5-6 14 ASSPIGGTLEAPLH
- TRBV4-3 13 ANSQGRGYNYGYT
- TRBV7-2 13 ASSQREGSTGELF
- TRBV6-2/TRBV6-3 12 ASGRRTANTEAF